The clone carrying this T cell receptor beta chain was picked up a small number of times. Its target is unknown. This sample was included in a study of cytomegalovirus exposure and HLA in healthy donors. Notes on the study in general: The classifier reportedly diagnosed cytomegalovirus status with high specificity and sensitivity. Information on immune exposure was restricted to one variable (CMV serostatus). Rare TCR sequences predominated, though certain public TCRs were found in many donors. Accurate prediction of HLA-A and HLA-B alleles (for most subjects) was reportedly achieved from TCR beta sequences.

The PCR made use of 60 Vbeta and 13 Jbeta primers. Only in-frame clones appear in the TCRdb table, and some are missing; sequencing was by immunoSEQ multiplex PCR. Of roughly 100,000 clones listed, approximately 71% were seen once; the top ten hold roughly 2.5%. CDR1 and CDR2 (germline): SEHNR, FQNEAQ (reference sequence). V trimming: 6 bases; J trimming: 3 bases; junction bases outside the gene matches: 6. The CDR3 length is 15 residues. The V call is TRBV7-9, the J call TRBJ2-1; 9 bases are a match to TRBD1. The sequence was obtained from a man aged 35 to 55 in good health and CMV-seronegative. The sample was PBMCs. The CDR3 DNA reads TGTGCCAGCAGTCTTGGACAGGGGATCTACAATGAGCAGTTCTTC. Its protein is CASSLGQGIYNEQFF.